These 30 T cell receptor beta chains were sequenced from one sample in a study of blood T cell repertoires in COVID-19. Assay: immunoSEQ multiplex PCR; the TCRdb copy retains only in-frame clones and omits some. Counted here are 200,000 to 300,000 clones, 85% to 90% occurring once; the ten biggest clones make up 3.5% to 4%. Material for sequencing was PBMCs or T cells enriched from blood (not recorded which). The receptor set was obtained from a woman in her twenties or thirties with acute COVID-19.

In DNA, the CDR3 is TGTGCCAGCAGTGATGGGGGACGGGGGTATCAGCCCCAGCATTTT. This encodes CASSDGGRGYQPQHF. This chain uses TRBV2 with TRBJ1-5, with D perhaps TRBD1 (5 bases). CDR1 SNHLY and CDR2 FYNNEI come from the germline V gene. CDR3 length: 15 amino acids. Trimming removed 3 bases at V and 5 bases at J, with 14 bases between.

The CDR3 spells CASSERSTGANTNEKLFF. The CDR3 DNA reads TGTGCCAGCAGTGAAAGGTCTACAGGGGCAAACACTAATGAAAAACTGTTTTTT. This chain links TRBV2 with TRBJ1-4; 7 bases line up with TRBD1. The V gene end was trimmed by 2 bases and the J gene end by 2 bases; junction bases not matched to a gene: 11. Germline values: CDR1 SNHLY, CDR2 FYNNEI. This CDR3 comprises 18 residues.

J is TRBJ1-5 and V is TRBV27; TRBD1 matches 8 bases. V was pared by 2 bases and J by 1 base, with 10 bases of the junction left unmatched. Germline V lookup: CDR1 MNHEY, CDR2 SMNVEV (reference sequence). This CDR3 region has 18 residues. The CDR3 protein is CASSLLSRGHPSNQPQHF. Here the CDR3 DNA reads TGTGCCAGCAGTTTACTTTCCAGGGGGCACCCCAGCAATCAGCCCCAGCATTTT.

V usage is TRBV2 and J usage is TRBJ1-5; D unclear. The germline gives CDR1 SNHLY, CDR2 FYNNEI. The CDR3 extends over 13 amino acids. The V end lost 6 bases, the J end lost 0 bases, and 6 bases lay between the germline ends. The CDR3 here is CASRYISNQPQHF. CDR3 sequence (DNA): TGTGCCAGCAGGTATATTAGCAATCAGCCCCAGCATTTT.

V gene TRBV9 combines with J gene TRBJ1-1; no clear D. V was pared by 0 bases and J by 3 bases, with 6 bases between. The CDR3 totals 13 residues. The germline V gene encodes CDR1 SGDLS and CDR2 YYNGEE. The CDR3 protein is CASSVVIDTEAFF. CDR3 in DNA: TGTGCCAGCAGCGTAGTGATAGACACTGAAGCTTTCTTT.

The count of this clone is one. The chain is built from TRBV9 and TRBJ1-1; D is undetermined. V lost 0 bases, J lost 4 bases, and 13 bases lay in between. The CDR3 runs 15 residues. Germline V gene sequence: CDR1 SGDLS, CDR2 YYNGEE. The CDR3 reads CASSVVRGYGTEAFF. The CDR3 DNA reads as TGTGCCAGCAGCGTAGTTCGGGGATACGGCACTGAAGCTTTCTTT. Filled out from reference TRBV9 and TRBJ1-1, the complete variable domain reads DSGVTQTPKHLITATGQRVTLRCSPRSGDLSVYWYQQSLDQGLQFLIQYYNGEERAKGNILERFSAQQFPDLHSELNLSSLELGDSALYFCASSVVRGYGTEAFFGQGTRLTVV.

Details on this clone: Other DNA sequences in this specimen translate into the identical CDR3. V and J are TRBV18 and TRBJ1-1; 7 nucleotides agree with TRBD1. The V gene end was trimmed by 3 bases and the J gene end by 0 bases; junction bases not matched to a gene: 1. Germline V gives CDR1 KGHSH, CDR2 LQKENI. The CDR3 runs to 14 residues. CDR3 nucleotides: TGTGCCAGCTCACCGGACAGGATGAACACTGAAGCTTTCTTT. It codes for CASSPDRMNTEAFF.

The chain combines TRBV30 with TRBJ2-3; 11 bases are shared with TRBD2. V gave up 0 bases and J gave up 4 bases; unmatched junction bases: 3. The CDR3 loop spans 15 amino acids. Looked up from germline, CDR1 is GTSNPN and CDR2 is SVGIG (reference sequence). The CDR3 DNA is TGTGCCTGGAGTGTAGGTAGCGGGGGGGCAGATACGCAGTATTTT. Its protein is CAWSVGSGGADTQYF.

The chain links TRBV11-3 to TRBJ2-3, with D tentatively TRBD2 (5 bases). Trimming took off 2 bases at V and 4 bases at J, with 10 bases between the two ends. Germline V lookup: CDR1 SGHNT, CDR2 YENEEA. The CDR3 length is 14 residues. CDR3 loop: CASSLRGKADTQYF. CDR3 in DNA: TGTGCCAGCAGCTTACGGGGAAAGGCAGATACGCAGTATTTT.

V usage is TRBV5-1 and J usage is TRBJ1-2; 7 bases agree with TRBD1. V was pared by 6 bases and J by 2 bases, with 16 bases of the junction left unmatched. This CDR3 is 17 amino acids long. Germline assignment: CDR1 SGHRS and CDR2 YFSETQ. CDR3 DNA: TGCGCCAGCACGTCAAGATCCGGGACAGCAGAGAACTATGGCTACACCTTC. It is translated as CASTSRSGTAENYGYTF.

The CDR3: CASSLAVNTEAFF. DNA of the CDR3: TGCGCCAGCAGCTTGGCGGTGAACACTGAAGCTTTCTTT. This chain joins TRBV5-1 and TRBJ1-1; D unclear. The CDR3 sequence is 13 residues long. The germline CDR1 and CDR2 sequences are SGHRS and YFSETQ. V was clipped by 0 bases and J by 0 bases, with 3 bases between them.

CDR3 amino acids: CAWSLSTGIHGTDTQYF. DNA for the CDR3: TGTGCCTGGAGTTTATCGACAGGGATACACGGCACAGATACGCAGTATTTT. The rearrangement uses TRBV30 and TRBJ2-3; 7 positions agree with TRBD1. This CDR3 spans 17 amino acids. V lost 2 bases, J lost 1 base, and 12 bases stayed unmatched. Germline CDR1 GTSNPN, CDR2 SVGIG (reference sequence).

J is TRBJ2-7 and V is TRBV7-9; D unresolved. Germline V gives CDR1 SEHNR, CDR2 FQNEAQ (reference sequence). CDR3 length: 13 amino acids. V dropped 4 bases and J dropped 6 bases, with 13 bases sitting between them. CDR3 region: CASSSIRIGEQYF. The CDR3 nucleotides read TGTGCCAGCAGCTCCATTCGAATCGGCGAGCAGTACTTC.

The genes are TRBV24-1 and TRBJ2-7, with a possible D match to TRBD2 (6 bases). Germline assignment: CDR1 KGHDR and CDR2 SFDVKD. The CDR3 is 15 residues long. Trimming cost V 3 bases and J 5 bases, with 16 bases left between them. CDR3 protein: CATSDLRDSVHEQYF. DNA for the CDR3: TGTGCCACCAGTGATCTCCGGGACTCAGTCCACGAGCAGTACTTC.

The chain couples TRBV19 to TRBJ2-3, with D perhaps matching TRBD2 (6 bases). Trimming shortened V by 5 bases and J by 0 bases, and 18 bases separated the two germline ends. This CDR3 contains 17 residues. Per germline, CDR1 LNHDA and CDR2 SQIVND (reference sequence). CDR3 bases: TGTGCCAGTAGTCCGGGAGTGGGGCGGACTAGCACAGATACGCAGTATTTT. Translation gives CASSPGVGRTSTDTQYF.

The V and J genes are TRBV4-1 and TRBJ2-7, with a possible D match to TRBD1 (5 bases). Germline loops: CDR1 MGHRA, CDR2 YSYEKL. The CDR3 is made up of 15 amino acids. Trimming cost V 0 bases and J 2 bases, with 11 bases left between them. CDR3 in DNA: TGCGCCAGCAGCCAAGAGAAGGGGTGGGCCTACGAGCAGTACTTC. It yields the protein CASSQEKGWAYEQYF.

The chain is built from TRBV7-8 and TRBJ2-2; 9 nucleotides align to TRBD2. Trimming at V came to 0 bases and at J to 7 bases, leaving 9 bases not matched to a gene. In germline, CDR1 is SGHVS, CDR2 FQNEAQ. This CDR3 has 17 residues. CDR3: CASSLARWTSVNGELFF. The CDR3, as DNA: TGTGCCAGCAGCTTAGCACGATGGACTAGCGTAAACGGGGAGCTGTTTTTT.

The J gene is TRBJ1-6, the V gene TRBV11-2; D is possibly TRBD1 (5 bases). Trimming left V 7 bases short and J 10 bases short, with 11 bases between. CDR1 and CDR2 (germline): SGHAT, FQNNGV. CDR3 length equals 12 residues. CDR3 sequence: CASTLKGSPLHF. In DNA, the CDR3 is TGTGCCAGCACTCTTAAGGGGTCACCCCTCCACTTT.

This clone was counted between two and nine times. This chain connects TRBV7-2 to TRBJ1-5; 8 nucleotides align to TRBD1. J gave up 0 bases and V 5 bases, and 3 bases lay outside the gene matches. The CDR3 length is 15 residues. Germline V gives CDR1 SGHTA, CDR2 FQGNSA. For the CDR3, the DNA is TGTGCCAGCAGCACCGGACAGGGTAGCAATCAGCCCCAGCATTTT. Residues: CASSTGQGSNQPQHF.

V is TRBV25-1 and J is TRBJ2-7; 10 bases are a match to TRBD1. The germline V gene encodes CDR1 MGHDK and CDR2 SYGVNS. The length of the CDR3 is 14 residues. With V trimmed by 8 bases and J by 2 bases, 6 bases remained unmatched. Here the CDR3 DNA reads TGTGCCAGCGAAACCGGGACAGGGGCCTACGAGCAGTACTTC. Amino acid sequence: CASETGTGAYEQYF.

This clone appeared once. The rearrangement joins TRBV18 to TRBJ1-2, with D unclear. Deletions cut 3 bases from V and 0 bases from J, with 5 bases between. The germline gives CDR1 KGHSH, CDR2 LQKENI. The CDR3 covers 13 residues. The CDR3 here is CASSPPSNYGYTF. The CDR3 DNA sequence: TGTGCCAGCTCACCTCCCTCTAACTATGGCTACACCTTC.

The CDR3 nucleotides are TGTGCCAGCAGCGAGGGGGCACGGAACACTGAAGCTTTCTTT. Translating gives CASSEGARNTEAFF. V and J are TRBV11-2 and TRBJ1-1, with 7 bases identical to TRBD1. CDR3 length: 14 amino acids. Germline-derived CDR1 and CDR2 are SGHAT and FQNNGV. J was trimmed by 1 base and V by 5 bases; bases with no gene match: 4.

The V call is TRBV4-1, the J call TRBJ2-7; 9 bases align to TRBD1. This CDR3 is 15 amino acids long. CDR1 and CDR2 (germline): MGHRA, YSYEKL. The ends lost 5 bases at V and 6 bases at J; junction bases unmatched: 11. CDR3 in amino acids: CASSSAGQGAFEQYF. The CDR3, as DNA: TGCGCCAGCAGCTCAGCGGGACAGGGAGCCTTCGAGCAGTACTTC.

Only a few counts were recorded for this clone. The CDR3 is CATSDVRPGQGGETQYF. CDR3 nucleotides: TGTGCCACCAGTGATGTGAGACCGGGACAGGGGGGAGAGACCCAGTACTTC. The J gene is TRBJ2-5, the V gene TRBV24-1; 11 bases agree with TRBD1. J was trimmed by 4 bases and V by 3 bases; bases with no gene match: 9. The CDR3 spans 17 residues. Germline loops: CDR1 KGHDR, CDR2 SFDVKD.

For the CDR3, the DNA is TGTGCCTCCCACCCCGGGACAGGGGTTGACGAGCAGTACTTC. As protein: CASHPGTGVDEQYF. The chain is built from TRBV9 and TRBJ2-7; 10 bases are a match to TRBD1. V lost 10 bases to trimming and J lost 5 bases; unmatched junction nucleotides: 12. Germline CDR1 is SGDLS and CDR2 is YYNGEE. This CDR3 has 14 residues.

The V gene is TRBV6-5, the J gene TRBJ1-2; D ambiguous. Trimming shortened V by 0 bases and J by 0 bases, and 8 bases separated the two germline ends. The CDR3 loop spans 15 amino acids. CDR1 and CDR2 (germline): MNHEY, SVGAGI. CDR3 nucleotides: TGTGCCAGCAGTTACTCTTCCCGTCCTAACTATGGCTACACCTTC. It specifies CASSYSSRPNYGYTF.

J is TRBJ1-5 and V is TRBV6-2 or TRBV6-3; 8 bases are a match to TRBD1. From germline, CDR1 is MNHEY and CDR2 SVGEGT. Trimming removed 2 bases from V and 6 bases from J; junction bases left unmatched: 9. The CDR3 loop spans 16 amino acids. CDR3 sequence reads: CASSYLGQGSSQPQHF. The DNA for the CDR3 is TGTGCCAGCAGTTACCTCGGACAGGGAAGCTCTCAGCCCCAGCATTTT.

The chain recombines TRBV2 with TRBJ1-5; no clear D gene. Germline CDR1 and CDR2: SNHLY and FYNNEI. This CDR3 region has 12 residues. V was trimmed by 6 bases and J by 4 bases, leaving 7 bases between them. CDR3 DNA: TGTGCCAGCAGGGCCACGAATCAGCCCCAGCATTTT. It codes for CASRATNQPQHF.

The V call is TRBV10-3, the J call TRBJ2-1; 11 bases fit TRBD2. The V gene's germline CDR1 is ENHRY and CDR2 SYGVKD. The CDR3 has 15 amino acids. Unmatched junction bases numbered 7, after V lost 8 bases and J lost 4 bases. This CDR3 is CAISNASGGYNEQFF. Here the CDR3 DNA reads TGTGCCATCTCGAACGCTAGCGGGGGGTACAATGAGCAGTTCTTC.

For the CDR3, the DNA is TGTGCCAGCAGCCAAGATGGGGGGGCCCACAATGAGCAGTTCTTC. Encoded protein: CASSQDGGAHNEQFF. The chain is built from TRBV3-1 (or the pseudogene TRBV3-2) and TRBJ2-1; possibly TRBD2 for D (7 bases). V gave up 0 bases and J gave up 5 bases, with 11 bases separating them. The germline CDR1 and CDR2 sequences are LGHDT and YNNKEL (reference sequence). This CDR3 is 15 amino acids long.